The next 14 T cell receptor beta chains were all read from a single sample in a study of T cell changes during pregnancy in multiple sclerosis (dated by TCRdb to between 2018 and 2021). The method behind the library was the immunoSEQ multiplex PCR assay. In its TCRdb copy, this immuneACCESS table keeps in-frame sequences only and misses some clones. Where compared with another copy, unresolved V genes explain less than half of these, and the others have no known cause. This sample holds under 85,000 clones; 85% to 95% were observed only once. The ten largest clonotypes hold around 0.22% of the sample. The sample here was CD4+ T cells from peripheral blood mononuclear cells, taken before pregnancy. These receptor sequences come from a female donor with multiple sclerosis, enrolled in a pregnancy study.

V is TRBV30 and J is TRBJ2-3; 11 bases are a match to TRBD2. Trimming at V came to 6 bases and at J to 4 bases, leaving 6 bases not matched to a gene. The CDR3 has 14 amino acids. The germline V gene encodes CDR1 GTSNPN and CDR2 SVGIG (reference sequence). CDR3 DNA: TGTGCCTGTAGCGGGGGGGCCCGGCCAGATACGCAGTATTTT. It codes for CACSGGARPDTQYF.

The chain links TRBV11-1 to TRBJ2-3, with 12 nucleotides matching TRBD2. The CDR3 totals 14 residues. Per germline, CDR1 SGHAT and CDR2 FQDESV (reference sequence). V gave up 4 bases and J gave up 4 bases; unmatched junction bases: 0. The CDR3 sequence is CASSSSGGADTQYF. DNA for the CDR3: TGTGCCAGCAGCTCTAGCGGGGGGGCAGATACGCAGTATTTT.

CDR3 DNA sequence: TGTGCCAGTACGATCGGGGTTTACTATGGCTACACCTTC. It yields the protein CASTIGVYYGYTF. J is TRBJ1-2 and V is TRBV19, with no clear D. The length of the CDR3 is 13 residues. The V end was cut by 7 bases, the J end by 3 bases, with 12 bases between. Germline assignment: CDR1 LNHDA and CDR2 SQIVND (reference sequence).

The CDR3 nucleotides read TGTGCCAGCAGCCCTTACGCAGCGGATCACAATCAGCCCCAGCATTTT. Its protein is CASSPYAADHNQPQHF. This chain joins TRBV9 and TRBJ1-5, with D hard to call. Germline V lookup: CDR1 SGDLS, CDR2 YYNGEE. V was clipped by 4 bases and J by 3 bases, with 17 bases between them. This CDR3 comprises 16 residues.

The rearrangement links TRBV5-1 to TRBJ2-1; 12 bases match TRBD2. V was clipped by 3 bases and J by 4 bases; unmatched bases: 5. The CDR3 totals 16 residues. Germline CDR1 and CDR2: SGHRS and YFSETQ. The DNA for the CDR3 is TGCGCCAGCAGCTCCGGACTAGCGGGGCTATACAATGAGCAGTTCTTC. It codes for CASSSGLAGLYNEQFF.

The J gene is TRBJ2-3, the V gene TRBV10-3; TRBD2 agrees at 9 bases. With V trimmed by 4 bases and J by 3 bases, 5 bases remained unmatched. Germline values: CDR1 ENHRY, CDR2 SYGVKD. CDR3 length: 15 residues. The CDR3 region has the DNA TGTGCCATCAGTGTAGCGGGGGTGGATACAGATACGCAGTATTTT. This codes for CAISVAGVDTDTQYF.

This sequence joins TRBV27 and TRBJ2-3; 10 nucleotides line up with TRBD1. The length of the CDR3 is 18 residues. Looked up from germline, CDR1 is MNHEY and CDR2 is SMNVEV (reference sequence). J was trimmed by 4 bases and V by 5 bases; bases with no gene match: 15. The chain's CDR3 is CASSPLIGTGVFPDTQYF. Written as DNA, the CDR3 is TGTGCCAGCAGTCCTTTAATCGGGACAGGGGTCTTCCCAGATACGCAGTATTTT.

V is TRBV9 and J is TRBJ1-4, with a tentative D call TRBD1 (5 bases). CDR1 SGDLS and CDR2 YYNGEE come from the germline V gene. The CDR3 extends over 14 amino acids. Trimming cost V 3 bases and J 0 bases, with 6 bases left between them. CDR3 in amino acids: CASSARATNEKLFF. Here the CDR3 DNA reads TGTGCCAGCAGCGCCAGGGCAACTAATGAAAAACTGTTTTTT.

V is TRBV19 and J is TRBJ2-2, with D perhaps matching TRBD1 (5 bases). Germline lookup yields CDR1 LNHDA and CDR2 SQIVND (reference sequence). The CDR3 consists of 16 residues. Between the trimmed V and J ends, which lost 3 bases and 1 base, there was a span of 12 bases. CDR3 loop: CASSIRWTRNTGELFF. The CDR3 DNA reads TGTGCCAGTAGTATTAGGTGGACAAGGAACACCGGGGAGCTGTTTTTT. The full variable domain, its missing parts supplied by reference TRBV19 and TRBJ2-2, is DGGITQSPKYLFRKEGQNVTLSCEQNLNHDAMYWYRQDPGQGLRLIYYSQIVNDFQKGDIAEGYSVSREKKESFPLTVTSAQKNPTAFYLCASSIRWTRNTGELFFGEGSRLTVL.

The chain has TRBV10-3 and TRBJ2-1, with 9 bases identical to TRBD1. Germline CDR1 ENHRY, CDR2 SYGVKD. This CDR3 has 16 amino acids. J lost 6 bases, V lost 5 bases, and 11 bases had no gene match. CDR3 coding DNA: TGTGCCATCAGTCTTCTGCTGGGACAGGGAGGCAATGAGCAGTTCTTC. The encoded protein is CAISLLLGQGGNEQFF.

This clone was detected once. This sequence joins TRBV27 and TRBJ2-5; TRBD2 is a possible D gene (6 bases). Between the trimmed V and J ends, which lost 0 bases and 7 bases, there was a span of 9 bases. Germline-derived CDR1 and CDR2 are MNHEY and SMNVEV (reference sequence). This CDR3 is 13 amino acids long. The CDR3 sequence is CASSLSTGRTQYF. The CDR3 DNA reads as TGTGCCAGCAGTTTATCGACCGGGAGGACCCAGTACTTC.

The chain is built from TRBV15 and TRBJ1-2; 7 nucleotides agree with TRBD1. The length of the CDR3 is 14 residues. The trim removed 5 bases at V and 8 bases at J, leaving 11 bases unmatched. Germline assignment: CDR1 LNHNV and CDR2 YYDKDF (reference sequence). In DNA, the CDR3 is TGTGCCACCAGCCTTCGGGACAGTTCCATCGGCTACACCTTC. Encoded protein: CATSLRDSSIGYTF.

This chain connects TRBV9 to TRBJ1-1; TRBD1 matches 7 bases. The CDR3 is 16 amino acids. Trimming removed 0 bases from V and 1 base from J; junction bases left unmatched: 6. CDR1 is SGDLS and CDR2 is YYNGEE in the germline V gene. The CDR3: CASSVGDRVGNTEAFF. In DNA form, the CDR3 reads TGTGCCAGCAGCGTAGGAGACAGGGTGGGGAACACTGAAGCTTTCTTT.

The chain carries TRBV5-1 and TRBJ2-3, with D tentatively TRBD2 (6 bases). Per germline, CDR1 SGHRS and CDR2 YFSETQ. The CDR3 is 17 residues long. Trimming cost V 2 bases and J 2 bases, with 18 bases left between them. CDR3 in amino acids: CASSFNAGRHPTDTQYF. CDR3 DNA: TGCGCCAGCAGCTTTAATGCGGGGCGACACCCCACAGATACGCAGTATTTT. The variable domain in full, with the rest retrieved from reference TRBV5-1 and TRBJ2-3, is KAGVTQTPRYLIKTRGQQVTLSCSPISGHRSVSWYQQTPGQGLQFLFEYFSETQRNKGNFPGRFSGRQFSNSRSEMNVSTLELGDSALYLCASSFNAGRHPTDTQYFGPGTRLTVL.